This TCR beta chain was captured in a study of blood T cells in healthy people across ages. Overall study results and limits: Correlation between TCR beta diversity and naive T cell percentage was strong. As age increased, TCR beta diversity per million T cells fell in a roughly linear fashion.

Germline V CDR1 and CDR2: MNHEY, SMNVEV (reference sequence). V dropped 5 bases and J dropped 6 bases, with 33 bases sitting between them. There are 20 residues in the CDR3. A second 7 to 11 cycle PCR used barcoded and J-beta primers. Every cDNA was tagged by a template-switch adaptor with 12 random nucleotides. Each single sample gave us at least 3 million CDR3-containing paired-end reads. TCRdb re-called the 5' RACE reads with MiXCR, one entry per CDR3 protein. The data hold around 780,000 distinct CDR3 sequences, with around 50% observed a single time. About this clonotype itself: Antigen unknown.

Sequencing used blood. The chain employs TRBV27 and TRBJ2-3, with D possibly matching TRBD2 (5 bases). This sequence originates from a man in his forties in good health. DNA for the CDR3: TGTGCCAGCAGTCCAAACGGGATACCGCGTCGGGGAATCGTCTCGGATACGCAGTATTTT. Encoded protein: CASSPNGIPRRGIVSDTQYF.